The rows below give T cell receptor beta chains drawn from one sample of a study of cytomegalovirus exposure and HLA in healthy donors. Produced via immunoSEQ multiplex PCR; TCRdb's table is partial and in-frame only. The sample comprises roughly 110,000 clones, more than 60% of which are singletons, and roughly 2.5% rests with the top ten. Sequencing was done on a sample of PBMCs. These TCRs come from a man between 35 and 55 years old in good health and CMV-seronegative. Both conserved end residues are part of each CDR3. Each record gives: D gene, clone size, J gene, V gene, CDR3 protein, CDR3 DNA. A D gene is named only where the DNA matches it firmly. A row's size may be missing; if present it is once, few, many or a size class.

d_call: .
clone_size: .
j_call: TRBJ1-5
v_call: TRBV6-6
cdr3_aa: CASVPGGNQPQHF
cdr3_nt: TGTGCCAGCGTACCTGGGGGGAATCAGCCCCAGCATTTT

d_call: TRBD1
clone_size: .
j_call: TRBJ2-7
v_call: TRBV7-9
cdr3_aa: CASSLGTGRGEQYF
cdr3_nt: TGTGCCAGCAGCCTGGGGACAGGCAGGGGCGAGCAGTACTTC

d_call: TRBD1
clone_size: .
j_call: TRBJ2-1
v_call: TRBV7-7
cdr3_aa: CASSSDRADEQFF
cdr3_nt: TGTGCCAGCAGCTCGGACAGGGCCGATGAGCAGTTCTTC

d_call: TRBD1
clone_size: once
j_call: TRBJ1-3
v_call: TRBV6-1
cdr3_aa: CASTRDRAGNTIYF
cdr3_nt: TGTGCCAGCACCCGGGACAGGGCTGGAAACACCATATATTTT

d_call: TRBD1
clone_size: .
j_call: TRBJ1-1
v_call: TRBV14
cdr3_aa: CASSRRQGLGTEAFF
cdr3_nt: TGTGCCAGCAGCCGGAGACAGGGGCTTGGCACTGAAGCTTTCTTT

d_call: .
clone_size: once
j_call: TRBJ2-5
v_call: TRBV23-1
cdr3_aa: CASIVAGRQETQYF
cdr3_nt: TGCGCCAGCATTGTTGCGGGCCGCCAAGAGACCCAGTACTTC

d_call: .
clone_size: once
j_call: TRBJ1-5
v_call: TRBV7-9
cdr3_aa: CASSLGGTRNQPQHF
cdr3_nt: TGTGCCAGCAGCTTAGGTGGGACACGCAATCAGCCCCAGCATTTT

d_call: .
clone_size: .
j_call: TRBJ2-6
v_call: TRBV5-8
cdr3_aa: CASSFHRSGANVLTF
cdr3_nt: TGTGCCAGCAGCTTCCACAGGTCTGGGGCCAACGTCCTGACTTTC

d_call: .
clone_size: .
j_call: TRBJ1-2
v_call: TRBV6-1
cdr3_aa: CASSDVGRGPNYGYTF
cdr3_nt: TGTGCCAGCAGTGATGTTGGGCGGGGACCAAACTATGGCTACACCTTC

d_call: TRBD1
clone_size: .
j_call: TRBJ1-3
v_call: TRBV10-1
cdr3_aa: CASGRDRGGNTIYF
cdr3_nt: TGCGCCAGCGGAAGGGACAGGGGAGGAAACACCATATATTTT

d_call: TRBD1
clone_size: few
j_call: TRBJ1-6
v_call: TRBV27
cdr3_aa: CASSSLGTVNSPLHF
cdr3_nt: TGTGCCAGCAGTTCCCTCGGGACAGTGAATTCACCCCTCCACTTT

d_call: TRBD1
clone_size: .
j_call: TRBJ1-5
v_call: TRBV7-8
cdr3_aa: CASSLGTGYQPQHF
cdr3_nt: TGTGCCAGCAGCTTAGGGACAGGGTATCAGCCCCAGCATTTT

d_call: .
clone_size: .
j_call: TRBJ1-4
v_call: TRBV2
cdr3_aa: CASGAGVNEKLFF
cdr3_nt: TGTGCCAGCGGGGCAGGGGTTAATGAAAAACTGTTTTTT

d_call: TRBD2
clone_size: .
j_call: TRBJ2-2
v_call: TRBV4-2
cdr3_aa: CASSQQLRLAGTGELFF
cdr3_nt: TGTGCCAGCAGCCAACAACTCAGGCTAGCGGGAACCGGGGAGCTGTTTTTT

d_call: TRBD1
clone_size: .
j_call: TRBJ1-5
v_call: TRBV15
cdr3_aa: CATSWDRGNNQPQHF
cdr3_nt: TGTGCCACCAGCTGGGACAGGGGGAACAATCAGCCCCAGCATTTT

d_call: .
clone_size: .
j_call: TRBJ1-2
v_call: TRBV9
cdr3_aa: CASRGRANYGYTF
cdr3_nt: TGTGCCAGCAGGGGGCGCGCTAACTATGGCTACACCTTC